The 17 T cell receptor beta chains reported below all come from one sample, sequenced in a study of blood T cell repertoires in COVID-19. Libraries were prepared by immunoSEQ multiplex PCR; TCRdb keeps only in-frame clonotypes and omits some of them. The sample records about 430,000 clones, nearly 90% being singletons. Sequenced: PBMCs or T cells enriched from blood (not recorded which). Every receptor here comes from a woman younger than 35 who had been exposed to COVID-19.

This sequence joins TRBV20-1 and TRBJ1-5, with a possible D match to TRBD1 (6 bases). CDR3 length: 11 amino acids. Trimming cost V 6 bases and J 7 bases, with 10 bases left between them. CDR1 and CDR2 from the germline V gene are DFQATT and SNEGSKA (reference sequence). In DNA form, the CDR3 reads TGCAGTGCCCCAGGGGAACAGCCCCAGCATTTT. The encoded protein is CSAPGEQPQHF.

V usage is TRBV29-1 and J usage is TRBJ2-3; 8 bases fit TRBD2. This CDR3 contains 14 residues. Germline CDR1 is SQVTM and CDR2 is ANQGSEA. V lost 8 bases, J lost 0 bases, and 7 bases stayed unmatched. CDR3 residues: CSKLADPSTDTQYF. The DNA of the CDR3 is TGCAGCAAACTAGCGGACCCTAGCACAGATACGCAGTATTTT.

This sequence joins TRBV7-2 and TRBJ2-3; tentatively, D is TRBD2 (6 bases). CDR1 is SGHTA, CDR2 FQGNSA, per germline. CDR3 length equals 17 residues. The V end lost 1 base, the J end lost 0 bases, and 14 bases lay between the germline ends. DNA for the CDR3: TGTGCCAGCAGCTTAGTCGGGGCGGGATCTAGCACAGATACGCAGTATTTT. It translates to CASSLVGAGSSTDTQYF.

V and J are TRBV2 and TRBJ2-3, with D possibly matching TRBD2 (5 bases). The CDR3 runs 16 residues. Trimming cost V 3 bases and J 2 bases, with 15 bases left between them. Germline V lookup: CDR1 SNHLY, CDR2 FYNNEI. CDR3 protein: CASSEVPAANTDTQYF. In DNA, the CDR3 is TGTGCCAGCAGTGAGGTCCCAGCGGCAAACACAGATACGCAGTATTTT.

This clone was detected once. This sequence joins TRBV28 and TRBJ2-7; 7 nucleotides match TRBD1. J lost 6 bases, V lost 5 bases, and 7 bases had no gene match. CDR3 length equals 13 residues. Germline V CDR1 and CDR2: MDHEN, SYDVKM. CDR3: CASSATDRAEQYF. For the CDR3, the DNA is TGTGCCAGCAGTGCCACTGACAGGGCCGAGCAGTACTTC. Complete variable domain (other parts from reference TRBV28 and TRBJ2-7): DVKVTQSSRYLVKRTGEKVFLECVQDMDHENMFWYRQDPGLGLRLIYFSYDVKMKEKGDIPEGYSVSREKKERFSLILESASTNQTSMYLCASSATDRAEQYFGPGTRLTVT.

The rearrangement uses TRBV13 and TRBJ1-2; D gene unclear. CDR1 is PRHDT and CDR2 is FYEKMQ in the germline V gene (reference sequence). The CDR3 length is 13 residues. V was cut by 5 bases and J by 8 bases, with 15 bases left in between. The CDR3: CASSPGSPGGYTF. For the CDR3, the DNA is TGTGCCAGCAGCCCCGGGAGCCCTGGGGGCTACACCTTC. Drawing the rest from reference TRBV13 and TRBJ1-2, the complete variable domain is AAGVIQSPRHLIKEKRETATLKCYPIPRHDTVYWYQQGPGQDPQFLISFYEKMQSDKGSIPDRFSAQQFSDYHSELNMSSLELGDSALYFCASSPGSPGGYTFGSGTRLTVV.

The chain joins TRBV19 to TRBJ2-2, with a weak D call TRBD2 (6 bases). The CDR3 length is 15 residues. V was shortened by 1 base and J by 2 bases, with 8 bases between the two germline ends. The germline gives CDR1 LNHDA, CDR2 SQIVND (reference sequence). Here the CDR3 DNA reads TGTGCCAGTAGTATAGCGGGAGTTAACACCGGGGAGCTGTTTTTT. This translates into CASSIAGVNTGELFF.

The sample holds one count of this clone. J is TRBJ1-1 and V is TRBV12-3 or TRBV12-4; D is unclear. The CDR3 runs 9 residues. The CDR3 DNA follows: TGTGCATCCGGGACTGAAGCTTTCTTT. Protein sequence: CASGTEAFF.

This chain connects TRBV4-2 to TRBJ1-4; 9 positions match TRBD1. The V and J ends lost 2 bases and 5 bases, in that order; junction bases with no gene match: 9. This CDR3 has 17 residues. Looked up from germline, CDR1 is LGHNA and CDR2 is YNFKEQ. The CDR3 here is CASSQPWTGDGNEKLFF. The CDR3 DNA reads as TGTGCCAGCAGCCAACCATGGACAGGGGACGGGAATGAAAAACTGTTTTTT.

The CDR3, as DNA: TGTGCCAGCAGTGAATCCGGTAATTTAGGCACAGATACGCAGTATTTT. The encoded protein is CASSESGNLGTDTQYF. The chain recombines TRBV25-1 with TRBJ2-3; no definite D call. Germline values: CDR1 MGHDK, CDR2 SYGVNS. V lost 1 base to trimming and J lost 1 base, with 12 bases between them. This CDR3 is built from 16 residues.

The chain uses TRBV28 and TRBJ1-4, with TRBD1 as a possible D gene (6 bases). From germline, CDR1 is MDHEN and CDR2 SYDVKM. The germline V and J ends were trimmed by 3 bases and 13 bases, with 18 bases remaining between them. The CDR3 is 14 amino acids. DNA of the CDR3: TGTGCCAGCAGTTTTCTCGGCCTCGAAGGGGGACTGTTTTTT. Amino acid sequence: CASSFLGLEGGLFF.

The V call is TRBV2, the J call TRBJ2-3; TRBD1 might be the D (6 bases). The CDR3 length is 13 residues. Trimming pared 4 bases from V and 3 bases from J, leaving 8 bases between. Germline-derived CDR1 and CDR2 are SNHLY and FYNNEI. The CDR3 loop reads CASSAQGTDTQYF. The CDR3, as DNA: TGTGCCAGCAGTGCACAGGGAACAGATACGCAGTATTTT. The variable domain in full, with the rest retrieved from reference TRBV2 and TRBJ2-3, is EPEVTQTPSHQVTQMGQEVILRCVPISNHLYFYWYRQILGQKVEFLVSFYNNEISEKSEIFDDQFSVERPDGSNFTLKIRSTKLEDSAMYFCASSAQGTDTQYFGPGTRLTVL.

The chain joins TRBV28 to TRBJ1-1; TRBD1 agrees at 10 bases. The length of the CDR3 is 15 residues. Germline V gene data show CDR1 as MDHEN and CDR2 as SYDVKM. J lost 0 bases, V lost 5 bases, and 3 bases had no gene match. Here the CDR3 reads CASSRDRGVNTEAFF. CDR3 DNA sequence: TGTGCCAGCAGTAGGGACAGGGGCGTGAACACTGAAGCTTTCTTT.

This chain joins TRBV7-2 and TRBJ2-7; 9 bases map to TRBD2. The V gene end was trimmed by 5 bases and the J gene end by 1 base; junction bases not matched to a gene: 12. This CDR3 comprises 17 residues. Per germline, CDR1 SGHTA and CDR2 FQGNSA. The CDR3 region is CASSLPKREVGSYEQYF. In DNA form, the CDR3 reads TGTGCCAGCAGCCTCCCCAAGCGGGAGGTAGGTTCCTACGAGCAGTACTTC.

The J gene is TRBJ1-5, the V gene TRBV27; 9 bases match TRBD1. Germline V CDR1 and CDR2: MNHEY, SMNVEV (reference sequence). This CDR3 region has 14 residues. Unmatched junction bases numbered 6, after V lost 6 bases and J lost 6 bases. The CDR3 region has the DNA TGTGCCAGCAGACCGGGACAGGGAGTTCAGCCCCAGCATTTT. Residues: CASRPGQGVQPQHF.

This clone occurred once. The chain combines TRBV6-5 with TRBJ1-1; D uncertain. CDR1 MNHEY and CDR2 SVGAGI come from the germline V gene. Trimming shortened V by 5 bases and J by 1 base, and 14 bases separated the two germline ends. The CDR3 sequence is 15 residues long. This CDR3 reads CASSPGTAANTEAFF. CDR3 DNA: TGTGCCAGCAGTCCAGGAACGGCAGCGAACACTGAAGCTTTCTTT.

The gene calls are TRBV19 and TRBJ2-1, with 10 positions matching TRBD2. Germline-derived CDR1 and CDR2 are LNHDA and SQIVND (reference sequence). The CDR3 is 16 amino acids. The ends lost 1 base at V and 12 bases at J; junction bases unmatched: 12. CDR3 protein: CASSIGLAGAAIVQFF. DNA for the CDR3: TGTGCCAGTAGTATAGGGCTAGCGGGAGCGGCGATAGTGCAGTTCTTC.